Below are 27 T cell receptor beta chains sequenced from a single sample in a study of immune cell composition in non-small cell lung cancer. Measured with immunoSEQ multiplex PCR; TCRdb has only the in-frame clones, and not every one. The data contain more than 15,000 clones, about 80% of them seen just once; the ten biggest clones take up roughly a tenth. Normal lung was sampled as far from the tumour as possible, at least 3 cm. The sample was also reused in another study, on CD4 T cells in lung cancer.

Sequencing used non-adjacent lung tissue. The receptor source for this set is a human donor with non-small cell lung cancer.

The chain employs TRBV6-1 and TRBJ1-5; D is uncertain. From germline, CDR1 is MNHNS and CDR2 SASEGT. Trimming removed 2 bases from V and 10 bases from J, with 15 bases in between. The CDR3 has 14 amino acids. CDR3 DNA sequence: TGTGCCAGCAGTGAACACAGTCTCACCTTCCCCCAGCATTTT. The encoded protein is CASSEHSLTFPQHF.

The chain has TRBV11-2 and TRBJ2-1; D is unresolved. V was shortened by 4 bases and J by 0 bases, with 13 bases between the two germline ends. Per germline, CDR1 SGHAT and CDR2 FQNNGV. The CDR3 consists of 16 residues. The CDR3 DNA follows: TGTGCCAGCAGCTCCCTAGGCGGACCCTCCTACAATGAGCAGTTCTTC. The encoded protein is CASSSLGGPSYNEQFF.

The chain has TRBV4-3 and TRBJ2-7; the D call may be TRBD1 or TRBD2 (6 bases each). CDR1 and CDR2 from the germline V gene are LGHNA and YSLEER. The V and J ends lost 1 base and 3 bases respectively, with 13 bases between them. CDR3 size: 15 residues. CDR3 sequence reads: CASSQARGAFYEQYF. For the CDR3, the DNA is TGCGCCAGCAGCCAAGCGAGGGGGGCATTCTACGAGCAGTACTTC.

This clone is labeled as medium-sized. The CDR3 DNA reads as TGTGCCAGCAGCTTAGGAACTAGCGGGAGGTCGGGTGAGCAGTTCTTC. It is translated as CASSLGTSGRSGEQFF. The rearrangement uses TRBV7-2 and TRBJ2-1, with TRBD2 matching over 12 bases. Trimming removed 1 base from V and 9 bases from J; junction bases left unmatched: 7. Per germline, CDR1 SGHTA and CDR2 FQGNSA. This CDR3 is built from 16 residues.

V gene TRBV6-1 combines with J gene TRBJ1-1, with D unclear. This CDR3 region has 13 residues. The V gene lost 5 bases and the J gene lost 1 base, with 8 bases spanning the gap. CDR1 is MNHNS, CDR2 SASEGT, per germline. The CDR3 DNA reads TGTGCCAGCAGTCCCAAGACGAACACTGAAGCTTTCTTT. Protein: CASSPKTNTEAFF.

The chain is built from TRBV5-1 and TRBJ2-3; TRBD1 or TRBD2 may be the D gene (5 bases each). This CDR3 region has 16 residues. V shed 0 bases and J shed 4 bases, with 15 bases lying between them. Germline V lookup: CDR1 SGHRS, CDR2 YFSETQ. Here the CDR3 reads CASSLVTGQGPDTQYF. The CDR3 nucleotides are TGCGCCAGCAGCTTGGTTACAGGTCAGGGACCAGATACGCAGTATTTT.

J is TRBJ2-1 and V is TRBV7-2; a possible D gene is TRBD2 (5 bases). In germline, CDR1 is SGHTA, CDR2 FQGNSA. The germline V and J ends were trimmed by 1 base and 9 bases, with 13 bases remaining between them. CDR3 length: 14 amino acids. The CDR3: CASSLGRPAGEQFF. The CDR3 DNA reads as TGTGCCAGCAGCTTAGGTCGGCCCGCGGGTGAGCAGTTCTTC.

DNA for the CDR3: TGTGCCAGTAGTATCTACCGACAGGACACTGAAGCTTTCTTT. Protein product: CASSIYRQDTEAFF. V gene TRBV19 combines with J gene TRBJ1-1; D perhaps matches TRBD1 (6 bases). V was trimmed by 3 bases and J by 3 bases, leaving 11 bases between them. The CDR3 spans 14 residues. The germline CDR1 and CDR2 sequences are LNHDA and SQIVND (reference sequence).

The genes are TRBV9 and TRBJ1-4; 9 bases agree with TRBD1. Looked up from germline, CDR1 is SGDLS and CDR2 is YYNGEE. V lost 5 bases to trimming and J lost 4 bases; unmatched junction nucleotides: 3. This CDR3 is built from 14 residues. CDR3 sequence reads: CASRPGQGNEKLFF. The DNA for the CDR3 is TGTGCCAGCAGGCCGGGACAGGGTAATGAAAAACTGTTTTTT. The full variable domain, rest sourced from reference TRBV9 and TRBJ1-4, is DSGVTQTPKHLITATGQRVTLRCSPRSGDLSVYWYQQSLDQGLQFLIQYYNGEERAKGNILERFSAQQFPDLHSELNLSSLELGDSALYFCASRPGQGNEKLFFGSGTQLSVL.

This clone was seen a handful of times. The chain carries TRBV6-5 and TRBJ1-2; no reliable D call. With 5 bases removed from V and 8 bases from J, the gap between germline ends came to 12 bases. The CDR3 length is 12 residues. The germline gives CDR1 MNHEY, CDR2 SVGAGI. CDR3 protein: CASSQLEEGYTF. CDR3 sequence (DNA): TGTGCCAGCAGTCAGCTGGAAGAGGGCTACACCTTC.

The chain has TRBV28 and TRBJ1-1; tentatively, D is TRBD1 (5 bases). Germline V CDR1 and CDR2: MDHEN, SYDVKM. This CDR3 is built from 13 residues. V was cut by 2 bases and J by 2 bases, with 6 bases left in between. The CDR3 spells CASSLDSNTEAFF. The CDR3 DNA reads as TGTGCCAGCAGTTTAGACAGTAACACTGAAGCTTTCTTT.

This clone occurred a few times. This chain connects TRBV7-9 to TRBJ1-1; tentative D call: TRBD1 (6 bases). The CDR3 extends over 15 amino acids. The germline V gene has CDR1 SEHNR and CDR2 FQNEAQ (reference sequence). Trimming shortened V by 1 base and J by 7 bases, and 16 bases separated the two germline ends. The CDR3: CASSLGGGEILEAFF. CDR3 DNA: TGTGCCAGCAGCTTAGGAGGGGGGGAAATTCTTGAAGCTTTCTTT.

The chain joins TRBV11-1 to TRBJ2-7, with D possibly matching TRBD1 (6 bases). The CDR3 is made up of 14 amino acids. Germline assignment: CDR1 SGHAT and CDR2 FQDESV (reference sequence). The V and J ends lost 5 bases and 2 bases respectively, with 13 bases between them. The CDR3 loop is CASSRGDTPYEQYF. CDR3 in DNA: TGTGCCAGCAGCCGAGGGGACACCCCCTACGAGCAGTACTTC.

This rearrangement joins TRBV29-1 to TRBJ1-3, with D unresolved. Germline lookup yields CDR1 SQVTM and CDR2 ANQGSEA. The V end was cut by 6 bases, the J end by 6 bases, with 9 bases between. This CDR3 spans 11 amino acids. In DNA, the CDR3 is TGCAGCGTCCGATCACAAAACACCATATATTTT. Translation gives CSVRSQNTIYF.

The CDR3 protein is CASSLGFWRGRSGGYTF. CDR3 DNA: TGTGCCAGCAGCTTAGGGTTTTGGAGGGGGAGGTCTGGTGGCTACACCTTC. The genes are TRBV11-2 and TRBJ1-2; D perhaps matches TRBD1 (6 bases). The germline V and J ends were trimmed by 1 base and 7 bases, with 22 bases remaining between them. The germline V gene has CDR1 SGHAT and CDR2 FQNNGV. The CDR3 sequence is 17 residues long.

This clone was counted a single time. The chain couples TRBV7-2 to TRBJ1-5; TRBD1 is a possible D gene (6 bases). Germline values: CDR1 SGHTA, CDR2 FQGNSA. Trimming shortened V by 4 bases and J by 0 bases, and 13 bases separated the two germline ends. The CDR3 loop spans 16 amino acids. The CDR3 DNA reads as TGTGCCAGCAGCTCTCAGGGGCTTAGTAGCAATCAGCCCCAGCATTTT. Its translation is CASSSQGLSSNQPQHF. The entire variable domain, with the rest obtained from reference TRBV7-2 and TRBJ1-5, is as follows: GAGVSQSPSNKVTEKGKDVELRCDPISGHTALYWYRQSLGQGLEFLIYFQGNSAPDKSGLPSDRFSAERTGGSVSTLTIQRTQQEDSAVYLCASSSQGLSSNQPQHFGDGTRLSIL.

The CDR3 DNA reads TGTGCCAGCCTACCCGGAACAGTTGGTGTTGGCTACACCTTC. Translated, it gives CASLPGTVGVGYTF. The chain employs TRBV28 and TRBJ1-2; D unresolved. Germline assignment: CDR1 MDHEN and CDR2 SYDVKM. The CDR3 sequence is 14 residues long. V lost 8 bases, J lost 7 bases, and 20 bases lay in between.

The CDR3 loop reads CASRTQGSGANVLTF. CDR3 sequence (DNA): TGTGCCAGCAGGACCCAGGGCTCTGGGGCCAACGTCCTGACTTTC. This rearrangement joins TRBV4-2 to TRBJ2-6, with D perhaps matching TRBD1 (5 bases). Germline assignment: CDR1 LGHNA and CDR2 YNFKEQ. The CDR3 runs 15 residues. V lost 6 bases to trimming and J lost 0 bases, with 9 bases between them.

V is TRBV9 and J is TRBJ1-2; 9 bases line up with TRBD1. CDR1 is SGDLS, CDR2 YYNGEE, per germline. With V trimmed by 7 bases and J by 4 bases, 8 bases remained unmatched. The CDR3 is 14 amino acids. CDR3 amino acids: CASAMDRGGYGYTF. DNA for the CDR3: TGTGCCAGCGCCATGGACAGGGGCGGCTATGGCTACACCTTC.

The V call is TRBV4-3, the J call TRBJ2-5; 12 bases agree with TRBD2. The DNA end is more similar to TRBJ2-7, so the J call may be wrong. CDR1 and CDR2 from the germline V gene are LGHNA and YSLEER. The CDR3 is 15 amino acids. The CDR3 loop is CASSPTSGGAYEQYF. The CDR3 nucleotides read TGCGCCAGCAGCCCGACTAGCGGGGGAGCATACGAGCAGTACTTC.

The CDR3 sequence: CASSRTGGDWNTEAFF. DNA of the CDR3: TGTGCCAGCAGCCGGACAGGCGGGGATTGGAACACTGAAGCTTTCTTT. The genes are TRBV4-2 and TRBJ1-1; TRBD1 matches at 7 bases. This CDR3 is 16 amino acids long. V dropped 4 bases and J dropped 1; count of bases not matched to a gene: 9. Germline V gives CDR1 LGHNA, CDR2 YNFKEQ.

In DNA form, the CDR3 reads TGCGCCAGCAGCTTGACAGCTGGAGGGGGAACCGGGGAGCTGTTTTTT. Amino acid sequence: CASSLTAGGGTGELFF. V gene TRBV5-1 combines with J gene TRBJ2-2, with D perhaps assigned TRBD1 or TRBD2 (6 bases each). The CDR3 extends over 16 amino acids. CDR1 is SGHRS, CDR2 YFSETQ, per germline. Trimming pared 1 base from V and 5 bases from J, leaving 15 bases between. Drawing the rest from reference TRBV5-1 and TRBJ2-2, the complete variable domain is KAGVTQTPRYLIKTRGQQVTLSCSPISGHRSVSWYQQTPGQGLQFLFEYFSETQRNKGNFPGRFSGRQFSNSRSEMNVSTLELGDSALYLCASSLTAGGGTGELFFGEGSRLTVL.

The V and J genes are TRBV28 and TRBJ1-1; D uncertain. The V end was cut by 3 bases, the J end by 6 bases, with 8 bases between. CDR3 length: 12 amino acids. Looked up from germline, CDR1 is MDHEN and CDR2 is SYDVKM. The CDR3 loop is CASSFVGPEAFF. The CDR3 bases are TGTGCCAGCAGTTTCGTGGGCCCTGAAGCTTTCTTT. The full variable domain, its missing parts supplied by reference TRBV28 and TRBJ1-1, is DVKVTQSSRYLVKRTGEKVFLECVQDMDHENMFWYRQDPGLGLRLIYFSYDVKMKEKGDIPEGYSVSREKKERFSLILESASTNQTSMYLCASSFVGPEAFFGQGTRLTVV.

CDR3 DNA sequence: TGTGCCAGCAGCTCCGCGGGGGGGCGCTACGAGCAGTACTTC. This translates into CASSSAGGRYEQYF. The rearrangement uses TRBV7-2 and TRBJ2-5, with 9 bases matching TRBD2. The DNA matches TRBJ2-7 better at its end, which makes the J call doubtful. CDR3 length: 14 amino acids. Germline-derived CDR1 and CDR2 are SGHTA and FQGNSA.

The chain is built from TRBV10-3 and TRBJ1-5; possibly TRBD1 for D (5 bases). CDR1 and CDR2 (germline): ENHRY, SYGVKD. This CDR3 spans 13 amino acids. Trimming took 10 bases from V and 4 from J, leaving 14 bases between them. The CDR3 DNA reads TGTGCCACCAACCCCCAGGGAAATCAGCCCCAGCATTTT. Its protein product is CATNPQGNQPQHF.

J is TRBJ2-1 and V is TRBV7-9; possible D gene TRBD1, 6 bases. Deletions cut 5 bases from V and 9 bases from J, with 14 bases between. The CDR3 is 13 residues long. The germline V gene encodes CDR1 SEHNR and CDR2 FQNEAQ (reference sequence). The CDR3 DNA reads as TGTGCCAGCAGCCCAACAGGGAGTGGTGAGCAGTTCTTC. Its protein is CASSPTGSGEQFF. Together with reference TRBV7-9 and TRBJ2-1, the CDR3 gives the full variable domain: DTGVSQNPRHKITKRGQNVTFRCDPISEHNRLYWYRQTLGQGPEFLTYFQNEAQLEKSRLLSDRFSAERPKGSFSTLEIQRTEQGDSAMYLCASSPTGSGEQFFGPGTRLTVL.

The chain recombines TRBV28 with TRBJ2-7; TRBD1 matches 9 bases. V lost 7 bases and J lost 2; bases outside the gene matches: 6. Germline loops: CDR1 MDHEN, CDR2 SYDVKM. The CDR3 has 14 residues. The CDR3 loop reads CASMSTGGPYEQYF. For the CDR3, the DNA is TGTGCCAGCATGTCGACAGGGGGTCCCTACGAGCAGTACTTC.